This entry lists 24 T cell receptor beta chains sequenced from one sample in a study of T cell responses to AZD1222 COVID-19 vaccine. Clones were sequenced by immunoSEQ multiplex PCR, and TCRdb holds only the in-frame ones, with some missing. This sample has 110,000 or so clones; around 84% occur once, and the top ten carry about 16%. This specimen was peripheral blood, taken 28 days after the second AZD1222 dose. The receptors shown here come from an adult who received the AZD1222 COVID-19 vaccine.

The rearrangement uses TRBV18 and TRBJ2-6; no definite D call. Germline values: CDR1 KGHSH, CDR2 LQKENI. V lost 2 bases, J lost 0 bases, and 11 bases lay in between. The CDR3 runs 17 residues. CDR3 loop: CASSPGWQASGANVLTF. In nucleotides, the CDR3 is TGTGCCAGCTCACCAGGGTGGCAGGCCTCTGGGGCCAACGTCCTGACTTTC.

The chain employs TRBV19 and TRBJ1-1, with D possibly TRBD1 on 6 matching bases. The V end was cut by 4 bases, the J end by 3 bases, with 9 bases between. The germline CDR1 and CDR2 sequences are LNHDA and SQIVND (reference sequence). CDR3 length equals 13 residues. CDR3 coding DNA: TGTGCCAGTAGTAACAGGGAGGACACTGAAGCTTTCTTT. Translated: CASSNREDTEAFF. Based on the CDR3 plus reference TRBV19 and TRBJ1-1, the full variable domain is DGGITQSPKYLFRKEGQNVTLSCEQNLNHDAMYWYRQDPGQGLRLIYYSQIVNDFQKGDIAEGYSVSREKKESFPLTVTSAQKNPTAFYLCASSNREDTEAFFGQGTRLTVV.

The V and J genes are TRBV4-1 and TRBJ1-3; tentatively, D is TRBD1 (6 bases). Trimming stripped 2 bases from V and 2 bases from J, with 10 bases between. Germline lookup yields CDR1 MGHRA and CDR2 YSYEKL. The length of the CDR3 is 15 residues. CDR3 sequence (DNA): TGCGCCAGCAGCCAACTGGGGGCAGCTGGAAACACCATATATTTT. This gives the protein CASSQLGAAGNTIYF.

J is TRBJ1-2 and V is TRBV6-6; the D gene is possibly TRBD1 (6 bases). Trimming cost V 5 bases and J 1 base, with 17 bases left between them. The length of the CDR3 is 16 residues. Germline CDR1 reads MNHNY; CDR2 reads SVGAGI (reference sequence). The CDR3 sequence: CASSTPTGALNYGYTF. The CDR3 DNA sequence: TGTGCCAGCAGTACCCCCACGGGGGCCCTTAACTATGGCTACACCTTC.

V and J are TRBV3-1 (or the pseudogene TRBV3-2) and TRBJ1-3; D unresolved. V lost 4 bases and J lost 0, with 10 bases in between. The CDR3 is 15 residues long. Germline assignment: CDR1 LGHDT and CDR2 YNNKEL (reference sequence). The CDR3: CASSRSGSSGNTIYF. For the CDR3, the DNA is TGTGCCAGCAGCCGGTCGGGGAGCTCTGGAAACACCATATATTTT.

The V call is TRBV28, the J call TRBJ2-4; no firm D call. The V end was cut by 5 bases, the J end by 0 bases, with 8 bases between. Germline CDR1 reads MDHEN; CDR2 reads SYDVKM. CDR3 length: 14 amino acids. The CDR3 sequence: CASSHTIAKNIQYF. CDR3 bases: TGTGCCAGCAGTCACACGATAGCCAAAAACATTCAGTACTTC.

The chain recombines TRBV7-3 with TRBJ2-7, with 8 positions matching TRBD1. The V gene end was trimmed by 1 base and the J gene end by 3 bases; junction bases not matched to a gene: 11. This CDR3 region has 17 residues. CDR1 SGHTA and CDR2 FQGTGA come from the germline V gene. The CDR3 DNA sequence: TGTGCCAGCAGCTTAAAAACCAGGGGGCCGACCATCTACGAGCAGTACTTC. It codes for CASSLKTRGPTIYEQYF.

The V gene is TRBV19, the J gene TRBJ2-5; D could derive from TRBD1 or TRBD2 (5 bases each). Trimming left V 4 bases short and J 3 bases short, with 18 bases between. CDR1 and CDR2 from the germline V gene are LNHDA and SQIVND (reference sequence). The length of the CDR3 is 16 residues. Written as DNA, the CDR3 is TGTGCCAGTAGTAGGGGGTTTGGGCAGGGAGAAGAGACCCAGTACTTC. It is translated as CASSRGFGQGEETQYF.

The chain couples TRBV7-2 to TRBJ2-7; D gene ambiguous. The ends were cut back, 2 bases at V and 2 bases at J, with 16 bases in the middle. Germline CDR1 SGHTA, CDR2 FQGNSA. The CDR3 has 16 residues. The CDR3 sequence: CASSLSSLGNTYEQYF. The DNA for the CDR3 is TGTGCCAGCAGCTTATCTTCGCTGGGGAACACCTACGAGCAGTACTTC.

The chain carries TRBV23-1 and TRBJ2-5; D remains unclear. TRBV23-1 is an open reading frame whose function is uncertain. The CDR3 contains 11 residues. The V end lost 4 bases, the J end lost 6 bases, and 6 bases lay between the germline ends. CDR3 in amino acids: CASSRWQTQYF. In DNA, the CDR3 is TGCGCCAGCAGTCGGTGGCAGACCCAGTACTTC.

This chain links TRBV6-1 with TRBJ1-5, with 7 bases fitting TRBD1. V shed 3 bases, J shed 7 bases, and the junction held 3 bases outside the gene matches. The CDR3 length is 13 residues. The germline gives CDR1 MNHNS, CDR2 SASEGT. CDR3 amino acids: CASSETGIQPQHF. The CDR3 coding sequence is TGTGCCAGCAGTGAGACAGGGATACAGCCCCAGCATTTT.

The chain has TRBV18 and TRBJ2-2, with unresolved D. The CDR3 totals 16 residues. Trimming removed 4 bases from V and 0 bases from J, with 12 bases in between. Per germline, CDR1 KGHSH and CDR2 LQKENI. The CDR3 region has the DNA TGTGCCAGCTCACTATCCAGGTTGGCGAACACCGGGGAGCTGTTTTTT. Its translation: CASSLSRLANTGELFF.

This chain uses TRBV7-3 with TRBJ2-2; D remains unclear. The CDR3 is 14 residues long. Trimming pared 6 bases from V and 7 bases from J, leaving 15 bases between. Germline V gene sequence: CDR1 SGHTA, CDR2 FQGTGA. This CDR3 is CASRMNRENGELFF. The CDR3, as DNA: TGTGCCAGCAGAATGAACCGAGAAAACGGGGAGCTGTTTTTT.

The genes are TRBV30 and TRBJ2-7; unclear D gene. This CDR3 has 12 residues. Germline loops: CDR1 GTSNPN, CDR2 SVGIG (reference sequence). Trimming took off 3 bases at V and 4 bases at J, with 10 bases between the two ends. CDR3 in amino acids: CAWSASRYEQYF. For the CDR3, the DNA is TGTGCCTGGAGCGCCTCCCGTTACGAGCAGTACTTC.

The J gene is TRBJ1-2, the V gene TRBV7-9; maybe TRBD1 (6 bases). The germline CDR1 and CDR2 sequences are SEHNR and FQNEAQ (reference sequence). The length of the CDR3 is 14 residues. V lost 2 bases, J lost 4 bases, and 11 bases lay in between. The CDR3 protein is CASSLQQGLYGYTF. The CDR3 region has the DNA TGTGCCAGCAGCTTACAACAGGGACTCTATGGCTACACCTTC. Variable domain in full (rest from reference TRBV7-9 and TRBJ1-2): DTGVSQNPRHKITKRGQNVTFRCDPISEHNRLYWYRQTLGQGPEFLTYFQNEAQLEKSRLLSDRFSAERPKGSFSTLEIQRTEQGDSAMYLCASSLQQGLYGYTFGSGTRLTVV.

The rearrangement joins TRBV6-5 to TRBJ2-1; 8 bases are shared with TRBD1. This CDR3 spans 14 amino acids. J was trimmed by 4 bases and V by 8 bases; bases with no gene match: 7. Germline V gene sequence: CDR1 MNHEY, CDR2 SVGAGI. The CDR3 nucleotides are TGTGCCAGCGGAGGGGGACAGGTTTACAATGAGCAGTTCTTC. It yields the protein CASGGGQVYNEQFF.

This chain uses TRBV27 with TRBJ2-1, with 8 bases identical to TRBD2. Germline CDR1 MNHEY, CDR2 SMNVEV (reference sequence). The CDR3 covers 17 residues. Germline trimming cut 6 bases from V and 3 bases from J; bases unmatched to any gene: 13. CDR3 DNA sequence: TGTGCCAGCAGCCCCTCGAAGCGGGAGCTCCGCTACAATGAGCAGTTCTTC. Translated: CASSPSKRELRYNEQFF.

J is TRBJ2-7 and V is TRBV6-2 or TRBV6-3; 9 bases map to TRBD2. The J segment lost 0 bases and the V segment lost 0 bases, leaving 9 bases of the junction unmatched. Germline CDR1 MNHEY, CDR2 SVGEGT. The length of the CDR3 is 18 residues. CDR3 loop: CASSYSPSGDTNSYEQYF. The CDR3 coding sequence is TGTGCCAGCAGTTACTCCCCTAGCGGGGATACCAACTCCTACGAGCAGTACTTC.

The chain uses TRBV9 and TRBJ1-3; D unresolved. V was clipped by 4 bases and J by 0 bases, with 11 bases between them. Germline CDR1 reads SGDLS; CDR2 reads YYNGEE. The CDR3 length is 15 residues. Here the CDR3 DNA reads TGTGCCAGCAGCACAGACATGATCTCTGGAAACACCATATATTTT. This encodes CASSTDMISGNTIYF.

The V gene is TRBV6-1, the J gene TRBJ1-4; 7 bases are shared with TRBD1. Germline V lookup: CDR1 MNHNS, CDR2 SASEGT. Germline trimming cut 2 bases from V and 8 bases from J; bases unmatched to any gene: 5. The CDR3 covers 14 residues. CDR3 nucleotide sequence: TGTGCCAGCAGTGAATGGGCAGGGGGAGAAAAACTGTTTTTT. Encoded protein: CASSEWAGGEKLFF.

This rearrangement joins TRBV27 to TRBJ2-1, with 12 bases fitting TRBD2. The J segment lost 3 bases and the V segment lost 4 bases, leaving 10 bases of the junction unmatched. Germline V CDR1 and CDR2: MNHEY, SMNVEV (reference sequence). The CDR3 is 18 amino acids. The DNA of the CDR3 is TGTGCCAGCAGTTCTTTAGGGCTAGCGGGAGGGATCTACAATGAGCAGTTCTTC. Its translation is CASSSLGLAGGIYNEQFF.

The CDR3 region is CAISELHEKLFF. The CDR3 DNA follows: TGTGCCATCAGTGAGCTTCACGAAAAACTGTTTTTT. The chain carries TRBV10-3 and TRBJ1-4; D uncertain. In germline, CDR1 is ENHRY, CDR2 SYGVKD. CDR3 length: 12 amino acids. Trimming took off 2 bases at V and 8 bases at J, with 6 bases between the two ends.

This chain joins TRBV6-5 and TRBJ1-2; possibly TRBD1 for D (6 bases). With 0 bases removed from V and 1 base from J, the gap between germline ends came to 9 bases. Germline V gene data show CDR1 as MNHEY and CDR2 as SVGAGI. CDR3 length equals 15 residues. CDR3: CASSYSNRVNYGYTF. As DNA, the CDR3 is TGTGCCAGCAGTTACTCGAACAGGGTTAACTATGGCTACACCTTC.

The J gene is TRBJ2-3, the V gene TRBV27, with 11 bases aligning to TRBD1. This CDR3 has 15 amino acids. V was clipped by 5 bases and J by 7 bases; unmatched bases: 8. Germline CDR1 reads MNHEY; CDR2 reads SMNVEV (reference sequence). CDR3 amino acids: CASSLGTGGIYTQYF. The DNA of the CDR3 is TGTGCCAGCAGTCTCGGGACAGGGGGAATATATACGCAGTATTTT.